The sequence of this TCR beta chain was determined in a study of shared clonotypes between healthy human individuals. Assay used: immunoSEQ multiplex PCR; TCRdb lists only in-frame clones, some missing. Counted here are 2 million to 2.5 million clones, approximately 90% occurring once; the ten biggest clones make up 0.3% to 0.45%. As regards this clone: Its specificity is unknown.

Notes on the study in general: Clonotype sharing across several donors was observed for about 5.5% of naive CD4 clonotypes. An anticipated effect of sequencing depth on clonotype sharing among donors was recognized. Generation probability values for non-shared clonotypes were lower than those for clonotypes shared by all four donors.

Donors, without exception, were Caucasian adults residing in Nashville, Tennessee. The V end was cut by 1 base, the J end by 7 bases, with 14 bases between. This CDR3 has 14 amino acids. The V gene's germline CDR1 is SGHTA and CDR2 FQGNSA. This TCR was recovered from a man younger than 35 in good health. Some clones in this sample may be carry-over from other donors' samples. The specimen was naive CD4+ T cells from PBMCs. Subset given: CD45RA+ positively selected. The genes are TRBV7-2 and TRBJ2-7, with D possibly called TRBD1 or TRBD2 (5 bases each). Here the CDR3 reads CASSLDGQGREQYF. For the CDR3, the DNA is TGTGCCAGCAGCTTAGATGGGCAGGGACGGGAGCAGTACTTC.